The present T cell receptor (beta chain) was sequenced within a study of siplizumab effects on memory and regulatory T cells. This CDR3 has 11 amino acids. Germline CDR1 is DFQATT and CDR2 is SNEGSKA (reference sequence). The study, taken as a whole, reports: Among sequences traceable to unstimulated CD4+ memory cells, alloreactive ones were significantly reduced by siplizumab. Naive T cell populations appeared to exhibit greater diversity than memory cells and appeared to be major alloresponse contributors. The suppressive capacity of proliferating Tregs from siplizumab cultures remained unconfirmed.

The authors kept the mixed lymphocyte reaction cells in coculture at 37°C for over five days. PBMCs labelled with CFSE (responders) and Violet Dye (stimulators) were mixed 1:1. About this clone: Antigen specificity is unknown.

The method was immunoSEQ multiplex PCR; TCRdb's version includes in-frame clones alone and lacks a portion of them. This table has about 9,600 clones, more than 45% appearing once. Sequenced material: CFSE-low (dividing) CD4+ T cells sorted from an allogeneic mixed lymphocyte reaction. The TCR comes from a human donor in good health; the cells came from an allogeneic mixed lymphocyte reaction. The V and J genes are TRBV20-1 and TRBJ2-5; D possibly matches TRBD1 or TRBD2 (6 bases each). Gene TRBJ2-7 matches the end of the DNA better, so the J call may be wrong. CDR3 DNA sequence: TGCAGTGGCGGGACAACCTACGAGCAGTACTTC. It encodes CSGGTTYEQYF.